One and the same sample provided the 27 T cell receptor beta chains below, sequenced in a study of blood T cell repertoires in COVID-19. TCRdb's table, derived via immunoSEQ multiplex PCR, lists solely in-frame clones and lacks some. The repertoire holds roughly 180,000 clones, with around 82% as singletons. The material sequenced was PBMCs or T cells enriched from blood (not recorded which). The receptors come from a woman in her 50s in a cohort exposed to, infected with or recovered from COVID-19 (not recorded which).

The table lists this clone with a few counts. The genes are TRBV5-1 and TRBJ2-2; no definite D call. CDR3 length: 14 residues. Germline CDR1 SGHRS, CDR2 YFSETQ. Trimming shortened V by 1 base and J by 4 bases, and 8 bases separated the two germline ends. The CDR3 loop reads CASSLSLSTGELFF. The CDR3 nucleotides read TGCGCCAGCAGCTTGTCTCTCTCCACCGGGGAGCTGTTTTTT.

The chain employs TRBV14 and TRBJ1-1; 11 bases map to TRBD1. The CDR3 consists of 15 residues. CDR1 and CDR2 (germline): SGHDN, FVKESK. V was pared by 5 bases and J by 4 bases, with 6 bases of the junction left unmatched. The CDR3 is CASSDTGTGGTEAFF. The CDR3 region has the DNA TGTGCCAGCAGCGATACCGGGACAGGGGGCACTGAAGCTTTCTTT.

The sample holds one count of this clone. The gene calls are TRBV7-2 and TRBJ1-5; tentative D call: TRBD1 (6 bases). This CDR3 comprises 15 residues. V lost 1 base and J lost 7, with 14 bases in between. The V gene's germline CDR1 is SGHTA and CDR2 FQGNSA. CDR3 residues: CASSLGGGPGQPQHF. CDR3 coding DNA: TGTGCCAGCAGCTTAGGGGGGGGGCCAGGACAGCCCCAGCATTTT.

This chain connects TRBV5-6 to TRBJ1-2; TRBD1 matches at 9 bases. Losses at the gene ends were 4 bases for V and 4 bases for J; bases not matched to a gene: 5. The CDR3 length is 14 residues. The germline V gene has CDR1 SGHDT and CDR2 YYEEEE. The CDR3, as DNA: TGTGCCAGCAGCCAGACAGGGGGAGGCTATGGCTACACCTTC. It specifies CASSQTGGGYGYTF.

This clone was counted once. The chain employs TRBV28 and TRBJ1-4; 8 positions match TRBD1. Germline V CDR1 and CDR2: MDHEN, SYDVKM. With V trimmed by 5 bases and J by 14 bases, 7 bases remained unmatched. The CDR3 contains 12 residues. The CDR3, as DNA: TGTGCCAGCAGTGAACAGGGGGTTGAGCTGTTTTTT. Protein: CASSEQGVELFF. Using reference TRBV28 and TRBJ1-4 for the parts outside the CDR3, the full variable domain is DVKVTQSSRYLVKRTGEKVFLECVQDMDHENMFWYRQDPGLGLRLIYFSYDVKMKEKGDIPEGYSVSREKKERFSLILESASTNQTSMYLCASSEQGVELFFGSGTQLSVL.

The chain couples TRBV5-4 to TRBJ2-3; 8 nucleotides line up with TRBD1. J was trimmed by 7 bases and V by 3 bases; bases with no gene match: 10. The CDR3 sequence is 15 residues long. Germline V gives CDR1 SGHNT, CDR2 YYREEE (reference sequence). CDR3 loop: CASSSGQGAGYTQYF. Written as DNA, the CDR3 is TGTGCCAGCAGCTCCGGACAGGGCGCAGGGTATACGCAGTATTTT.

V usage is TRBV15 and J usage is TRBJ1-4; D gene unclear. V was cut by 2 bases and J by 5 bases, with 15 bases left in between. The germline V gene has CDR1 LNHNV and CDR2 YYDKDF (reference sequence). The CDR3 has 16 amino acids. CDR3 sequence: CATSRTEEGGNEKLFF. The CDR3 DNA follows: TGTGCCACCAGCAGAACCGAGGAAGGCGGAAATGAAAAACTGTTTTTT. Looking up the rest from reference TRBV15 and TRBJ1-4 gives the full variable domain: DAMVIQNPRYQVTQFGKPVTLSCSQTLNHNVMYWYQQKSSQAPKLLFHYYDKDFNNEADTPDNFQSRRPNTSFCFLDIRSPGLGDTAMYLCATSRTEEGGNEKLFFGSGTQLSVL.

The V gene is TRBV20-1, the J gene TRBJ2-3; 9 bases are shared with TRBD2. The CDR3 is made up of 16 amino acids. Per the germline V gene, CDR1 is DFQATT and CDR2 is SNEGSKA (reference sequence). V was pared by 3 bases and J by 3 bases, with 10 bases of the junction left unmatched. The CDR3 loop is CSASTPSGKGTDTQYF. As DNA, the CDR3 is TGCAGTGCTAGTACCCCTAGCGGGAAGGGAACAGATACGCAGTATTTT.

This chain links TRBV20-1 with TRBJ2-7; D unclear. CDR1 and CDR2 (germline): DFQATT, SNEGSKA (reference sequence). The length of the CDR3 is 10 residues. V lost 7 bases, J lost 6 bases, and 10 bases lay in between. The CDR3, as DNA: TGCAGTGGTAGCCATTCCGAGCAGTACTTC. Encoded protein: CSGSHSEQYF.

The V and J genes are TRBV7-2 and TRBJ1-3, with D maybe TRBD1 (6 bases). CDR3 length: 14 residues. Trimming took off 6 bases at V and 4 bases at J, with 13 bases between the two ends. From germline, CDR1 is SGHTA and CDR2 FQGNSA. The CDR3 region has the DNA TGTGCCAGCAGTTCAGACAGGCTGGGAAACACCATATATTTT. Translating it yields CASSSDRLGNTIYF.

The chain is built from TRBV28 and TRBJ2-5; 7 bases agree with TRBD1. The CDR3 has 17 amino acids. V gave up 4 bases and J gave up 3 bases; unmatched junction bases: 14. Germline-derived CDR1 and CDR2 are MDHEN and SYDVKM. CDR3 protein: CASSSSGPADRKETQYF. The CDR3 DNA sequence: TGTGCCAGCAGTTCCTCTGGTCCCGCGGACAGGAAAGAGACCCAGTACTTC.

The rearrangement joins TRBV7-2 to TRBJ2-7; D remains ambiguous. In germline, CDR1 is SGHTA, CDR2 FQGNSA. V was pared by 1 base and J by 6 bases, with 7 bases between. The CDR3 is made up of 12 amino acids. The CDR3 spells CASSLVTTEQYF. As DNA, the CDR3 is TGTGCCAGCAGCTTAGTAACTACCGAGCAGTACTTC. The full variable domain, completed using reference TRBV7-2 and TRBJ2-7, is GAGVSQSPSNKVTEKGKDVELRCDPISGHTALYWYRQSLGQGLEFLIYFQGNSAPDKSGLPSDRFSAERTGGSVSTLTIQRTQQEDSAVYLCASSLVTTEQYFGPGTRLTVT.

V usage is TRBV5-6 and J usage is TRBJ2-1; tentatively, D is TRBD2 (6 bases). Germline CDR1 is SGHDT and CDR2 is YYEEEE. CDR3 length equals 13 residues. V was cut by 4 bases and J by 10 bases, with 15 bases left in between. CDR3 residues: CASSMTSPTEQFF. CDR3 DNA: TGTGCCAGCAGCATGACTAGTCCCACCGAGCAGTTCTTC.

The chain employs TRBV11-2 and TRBJ1-1; weak D call: TRBD1 (5 bases). The V gene's germline CDR1 is SGHAT and CDR2 FQNNGV. The V end was cut by 5 bases, the J end by 8 bases, with 12 bases between. The CDR3 covers 12 residues. CDR3 region: CASSQDTSEAFF. The CDR3 DNA follows: TGTGCCAGCAGCCAGGACACCTCCGAAGCTTTCTTT.

The chain combines TRBV5-1 with TRBJ2-7; D uncertain. This CDR3 has 14 amino acids. The germline V gene encodes CDR1 SGHRS and CDR2 YFSETQ. V shed 1 base and J shed 0 bases, with 8 bases lying between them. For the CDR3, the DNA is TGCGCCAGCAGCTTGAGTGACAACTCCTACGAGCAGTACTTC. This translates into CASSLSDNSYEQYF.

This chain uses TRBV19 with TRBJ1-1, with D tentatively TRBD1 (6 bases). Trimming removed 0 bases at V and 1 base at J, with 12 bases between. The CDR3 spans 16 residues. Germline assignment: CDR1 LNHDA and CDR2 SQIVND (reference sequence). The CDR3 loop is CASSIDPRGRNTEAFF. The CDR3 DNA reads as TGTGCCAGTAGTATAGATCCCAGGGGCCGGAACACTGAAGCTTTCTTT.

In this sample, this clone turned up a few times. This sequence joins TRBV28 and TRBJ1-2; weak D call: TRBD1 (5 bases). This CDR3 spans 15 amino acids. Trimming stripped 4 bases from V and 5 bases from J, with 17 bases between. Germline V gene data show CDR1 as MDHEN and CDR2 as SYDVKM. CDR3 region: CASSSSGSGAYGYTF. For the CDR3, the DNA is TGTGCCAGCAGTTCATCTGGAAGCGGGGCTTATGGCTACACCTTC.

V gene TRBV4-2 combines with J gene TRBJ1-4; D is unresolved. Germline CDR1 LGHNA, CDR2 YNFKEQ. The CDR3 has 14 residues. Trimming left V 5 bases short and J 8 bases short, with 15 bases between. This CDR3 reads CASSGVGSREKLFF. CDR3 sequence (DNA): TGTGCCAGCAGCGGTGTTGGGAGCCGGGAAAAACTGTTTTTT.

This clone was observed a few times. The V gene is TRBV2, the J gene TRBJ1-5; D possibly corresponds to TRBD1 (5 bases). Trimming pared 6 bases from V and 0 bases from J, leaving 12 bases between. Per the germline V gene, CDR1 is SNHLY and CDR2 is FYNNEI. This CDR3 comprises 15 residues. The CDR3 is CASRVGEGSNQPQHF. The CDR3 nucleotides are TGTGCCAGCAGGGTAGGGGAGGGTAGCAATCAGCCCCAGCATTTT.

This chain connects TRBV5-6 to TRBJ2-5; 8 bases map to TRBD1. Germline lookup yields CDR1 SGHDT and CDR2 YYEEEE. This CDR3 is built from 14 residues. V was clipped by 0 bases and J by 4 bases; unmatched bases: 2. CDR3 region: CASSLGQGAETQYF. CDR3 DNA sequence: TGTGCCAGCAGCTTGGGGCAGGGGGCAGAGACCCAGTACTTC.

In regard to this clone: Other DNA sequences of this sample code for an identical CDR3. This chain uses TRBV29-1 with TRBJ2-7, with D tentatively TRBD1 (5 bases). The V gene lost 3 bases and the J gene lost 0 bases, with 6 bases spanning the gap. The CDR3 contains 12 residues. Germline values: CDR1 SQVTM, CDR2 ANQGSEA. CDR3 loop: CSVDDSSYEQYF. The DNA for the CDR3 is TGCAGCGTTGATGACAGCTCCTACGAGCAGTACTTC.

The chain couples TRBV7-2 to TRBJ1-1; a weak D match, TRBD1 (5 bases). The CDR3 is 16 amino acids. Germline CDR1 reads SGHTA; CDR2 reads FQGNSA. Trimming shortened V by 3 bases and J by 0 bases, and 14 bases separated the two germline ends. This CDR3 is CASSFFQGYMNTEAFF. Here the CDR3 DNA reads TGTGCCAGCAGCTTCTTTCAGGGTTACATGAACACTGAAGCTTTCTTT.

This clone was counted only a few times. CDR3 sequence: CASSPVGGMTGNTIYF. CDR3 nucleotide sequence: TGTGCCAGCAGCCCAGTGGGGGGGATGACTGGAAACACCATATATTTT. The J gene is TRBJ1-3, the V gene TRBV7-9, with D possibly being TRBD1 (5 bases). The CDR3 loop spans 16 amino acids. From germline, CDR1 is SEHNR and CDR2 FQNEAQ (reference sequence). V was trimmed by 5 bases and J by 2 bases, leaving 16 bases between them. Together with reference TRBV7-9 and TRBJ1-3, the CDR3 gives the full variable domain: DTGVSQNPRHKITKRGQNVTFRCDPISEHNRLYWYRQTLGQGPEFLTYFQNEAQLEKSRLLSDRFSAERPKGSFSTLEIQRTEQGDSAMYLCASSPVGGMTGNTIYFGEGSWLTVV.

This chain links TRBV19 with TRBJ2-7, with 9 bases fitting TRBD1. This CDR3 spans 14 amino acids. The trim removed 6 bases at V and 2 bases at J, leaving 5 bases unmatched. Germline V CDR1 and CDR2: LNHDA, SQIVND (reference sequence). CDR3 residues: CASSRGQGAYEQYF. The CDR3 DNA reads TGTGCCAGTAGCCGGGGACAGGGCGCCTACGAGCAGTACTTC.

The chain recombines TRBV7-2 with TRBJ2-3; unclear D gene. With 2 bases removed from V and 5 bases from J, the gap between germline ends came to 17 bases. Germline loops: CDR1 SGHTA, CDR2 FQGNSA. This CDR3 comprises 16 residues. The CDR3 loop reads CASSLLYIPLIDTQYF. As DNA, the CDR3 is TGTGCCAGCAGCTTATTGTACATTCCATTAATAGATACGCAGTATTTT.

This chain joins TRBV7-2 and TRBJ2-4; 8 bases fit TRBD1. V lost 5 bases to trimming and J lost 9 bases; unmatched junction nucleotides: 12. Germline CDR1 reads SGHTA; CDR2 reads FQGNSA. The CDR3 runs to 15 residues. CDR3 in amino acids: CASSPRDRGSGIQYF. Written as DNA, the CDR3 is TGTGCCAGCAGCCCGCGCGACAGGGGTTCGGGCATTCAGTACTTC.

This clone was seen a handful of times. The chain uses TRBV4-1 and TRBJ2-7; D is possibly TRBD1 (5 bases). V dropped 1 base and J dropped 4 bases, with 14 bases sitting between them. This CDR3 is 15 amino acids long. Germline V gene sequence: CDR1 MGHRA, CDR2 YSYEKL. CDR3 nucleotide sequence: TGCGCCAGCAGCCAAGTCCGCCAGGGTGGGTACGAGCAGTACTTC. Amino acid sequence: CASSQVRQGGYEQYF.